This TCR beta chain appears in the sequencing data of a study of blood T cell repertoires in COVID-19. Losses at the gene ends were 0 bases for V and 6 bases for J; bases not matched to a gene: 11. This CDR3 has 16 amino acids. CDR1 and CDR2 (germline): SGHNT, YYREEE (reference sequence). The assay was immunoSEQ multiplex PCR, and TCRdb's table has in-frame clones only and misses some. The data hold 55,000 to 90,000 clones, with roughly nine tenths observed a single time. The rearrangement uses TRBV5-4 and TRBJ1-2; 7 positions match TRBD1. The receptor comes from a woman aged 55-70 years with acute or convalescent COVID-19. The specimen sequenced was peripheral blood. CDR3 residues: CASSLGPGGLLDGYTF. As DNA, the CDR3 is TGTGCCAGCAGCTTGGGACCAGGGGGACTCCTGGATGGCTACACCTTC. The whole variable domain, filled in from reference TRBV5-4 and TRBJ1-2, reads ETGVTQSPTHLIKTRGQQVTLRCSSQSGHNTVSWYQQALGQGPQFIFQYYREEENGRGNFPPRFSGLQFPNYSSELNVNALELDDSALYLCASSLGPGGLLDGYTFGSGTRLTVV.